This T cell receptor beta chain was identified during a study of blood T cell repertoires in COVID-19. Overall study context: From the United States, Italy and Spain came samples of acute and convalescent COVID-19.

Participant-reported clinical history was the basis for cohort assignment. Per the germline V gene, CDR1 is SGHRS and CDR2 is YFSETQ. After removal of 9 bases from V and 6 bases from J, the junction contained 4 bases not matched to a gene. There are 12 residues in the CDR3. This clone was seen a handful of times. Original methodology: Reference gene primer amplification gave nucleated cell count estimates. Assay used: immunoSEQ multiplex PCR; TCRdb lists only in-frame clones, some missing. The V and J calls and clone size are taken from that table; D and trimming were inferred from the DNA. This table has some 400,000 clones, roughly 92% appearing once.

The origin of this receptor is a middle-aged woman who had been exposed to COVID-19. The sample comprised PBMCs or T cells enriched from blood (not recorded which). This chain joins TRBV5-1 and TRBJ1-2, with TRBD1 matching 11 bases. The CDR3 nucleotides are TGCGCCATGACGGGACAGGGGGATGGCTACACCTTC. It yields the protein CAMTGQGDGYTF.